The clone carrying this T cell receptor beta chain was counted only a few times. Its antigen is still unknown. Per the germline V gene, CDR1 is SGHVS and CDR2 is FNYEAQ. With 4 bases removed from V and 3 bases from J, the gap between germline ends came to 13 bases. The CDR3 has 14 amino acids. These data originate in a study of T cell repertoires in cytomegalovirus infection. TCRdb used MiXCR to reprocess the reads, holding one entry per CDR3 protein. The table includes 800,000 to 950,000 distinct CDR3 sequences, about 30% detected once. The input for sequencing was cultured CD8+ T cells from PBMCs, taken from culture after CMV antigen stimulation. The J gene is TRBJ2-7, the V gene TRBV7-6, with D unresolved. The receptor comes from a human donor in good health (CMV status not recorded). Some clones in this sample may be carry-over from other donors' samples. The CDR3 nucleotides are TGTGCCAGCAGCTCCTCGGATGAGAACTACGAGCAGTACTTC. Residues: CASSSSDENYEQYF.